This T cell receptor (beta chain) stems from a study of T cells in Graves' hyperthyroidism and ophthalmopathy. This clonotype turned up a few times. This CDR3 is 15 amino acids long. Germline values: CDR1 SGHTA, CDR2 FQGNSA. The V end was cut by 3 bases, the J end by 1 base, with 11 bases between. From RNA transcripts, TCR beta CDR3 regions were amplified. A set of HTBI primers served as the primers for a first-round RT-PCR of the TCR CDR3. TCRdb processed the multiplex PCR reads anew with MiXCR; each CDR3 protein has one entry. Among 100,000 to 130,000 distinct CDR3 sequences listed, about 16% were seen once.

The clonotype was recovered from a woman between 45 and 65 years old with Graves' hyperthyroidism. Source material: blood. This chain links TRBV7-2 with TRBJ2-3; D gene ambiguous. As DNA, the CDR3 is TGTGCCAGCAGCTTGGGCGGTCACGGCACAGATACGCAGTATTTT. It specifies CASSLGGHGTDTQYF.